The following is a T cell receptor beta chain sequence with its context. Profiling relied on immunoSEQ multiplex PCR, and the TCRdb table lists in-frame clones only, not all of them. The sample includes 250,000 or so clones, 80% to 90% of them seen just once. This entry belongs to a study of blood T cell repertoires in COVID-19. Study background: Material from acute and convalescent COVID-19 was sourced from the United States, Italy and Spain.

Which cohort a participant joined came from the clinical history participants gave. For recovered donors of Cohort 3, there were two negative PCRs, clearance, or symptom resolution. The sequence derives from a woman aged 45-65 years who had recovered from COVID-19. Sequencing was performed on PBMCs or T cells enriched from blood (not recorded which).

CDR3 residues: CASSQVWSGGPQETQYF. The CDR3 DNA sequence: TGTGCCAGCAGCCAAGTTTGGTCGGGAGGCCCCCAAGAGACCCAGTACTTC. V usage is TRBV3-1 (or the pseudogene TRBV3-2) and J usage is TRBJ2-5, with 7 bases fitting TRBD2. The CDR3 is 17 amino acids. CDR1 is LGHDT and CDR2 is YNNKEL in the germline V gene (reference sequence). V shed 1 base and J 1 base; nucleotides not matched to a gene: 9.